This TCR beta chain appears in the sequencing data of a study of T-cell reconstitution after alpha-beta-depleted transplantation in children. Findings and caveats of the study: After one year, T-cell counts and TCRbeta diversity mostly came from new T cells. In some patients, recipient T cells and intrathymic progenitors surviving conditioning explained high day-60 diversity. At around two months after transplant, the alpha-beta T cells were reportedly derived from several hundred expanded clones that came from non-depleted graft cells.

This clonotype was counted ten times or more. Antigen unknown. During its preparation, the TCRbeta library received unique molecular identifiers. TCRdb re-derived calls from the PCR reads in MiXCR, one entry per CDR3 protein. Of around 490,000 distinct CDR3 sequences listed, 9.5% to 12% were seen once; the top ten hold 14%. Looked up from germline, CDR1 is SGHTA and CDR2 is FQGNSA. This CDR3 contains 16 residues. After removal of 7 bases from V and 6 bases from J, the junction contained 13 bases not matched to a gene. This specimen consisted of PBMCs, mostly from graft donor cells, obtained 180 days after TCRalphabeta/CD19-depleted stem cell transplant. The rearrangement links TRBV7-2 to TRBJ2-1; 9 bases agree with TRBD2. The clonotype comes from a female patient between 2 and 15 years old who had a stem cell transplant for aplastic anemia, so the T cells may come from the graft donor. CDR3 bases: TGTGCCAGCACCTTCCCTGATAGCGGGAGAGGCAATGAGCAGTTCTTC. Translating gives CASTFPDSGRGNEQFF.